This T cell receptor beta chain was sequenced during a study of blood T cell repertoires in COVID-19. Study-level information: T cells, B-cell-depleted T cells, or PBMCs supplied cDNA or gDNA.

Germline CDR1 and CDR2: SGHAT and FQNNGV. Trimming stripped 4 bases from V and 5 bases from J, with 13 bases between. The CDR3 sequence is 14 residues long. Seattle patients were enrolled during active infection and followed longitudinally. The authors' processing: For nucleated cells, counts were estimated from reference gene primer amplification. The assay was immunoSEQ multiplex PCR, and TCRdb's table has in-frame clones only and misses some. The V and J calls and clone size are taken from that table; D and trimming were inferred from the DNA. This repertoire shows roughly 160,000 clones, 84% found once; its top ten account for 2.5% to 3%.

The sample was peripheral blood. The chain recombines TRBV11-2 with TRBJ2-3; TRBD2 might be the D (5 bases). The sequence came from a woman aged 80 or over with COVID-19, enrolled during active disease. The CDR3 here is CASSSRLPIDTQYF. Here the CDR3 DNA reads TGTGCCAGCAGCTCGAGACTACCAATAGATACGCAGTATTTT.